This section outlines one T cell receptor (beta chain) sequence together with its context. Its specific antigen is unknown. No much larger clone is present one base from it, and per-base qualities are unavailable. The same CDR3 is also encoded by other DNA sequences in this sample. TCR CDR3 regions were amplified from genomic DNA by multiplex PCR using the deep immunoSEQ assay. For each cell subset, the extracted genomic DNA was distributed evenly across all wells of several immunoSEQ 96-well plates, and each plate served as one replicate. For sorted subsets, each replicate PCR was loaded with roughly 0.2 ug genomic DNA, equivalent to about 33,000 T cell genomes. Purified libraries were quantified with a Qubit 3.0 fluorometer, sized on a Bioanalyzer 2100, and re-quantified with the KAPA Library Quantification kit. Every immunoSEQ 96-well plate was sequenced on a separate single-read 150-cycle Illumina NextSeq 550 flow cell. In the authors' own workflow: The immunoSEQ output contained only junctional sequences without quality scores, so filtering could not match that applied to full-length reads. Sequences were annotated with PyIR, a Python wrapper for IgBLAST v1.9, using IMGT germline references to assign V/J genes and CDR3. Reads were filtered out if the reads had weak V/J assignments (E-value above 1e-6), no CDR3, stop codons, out-of-frame junctions, or ambiguous translated residues. V3J clonotypes were defined by identical inferred V gene, J gene, and CDR3 amino acid sequence. Percentage overlap between repertoires was computed as shared unique clonotypes divided by the size of the smaller repertoire. Richness of each repertoire was evaluated using RTK rarefaction, the Chao1 estimator, and Recon v2.1 estimates of unobserved clonotypes. Generation probabilities for all TCRbeta clonotypes obtained by the gDNA method from four donors were computed using OLGA. Here the immuneACCESS table is served through TCRdb, limited to in-frame sequences with V and J called. Missing clones are a known gap in these copies; in checked studies unresolved V genes cover under half, and the rest lacks a known reason. D and trimming come from the DNA, and the V and J calls and clone size come from that table. In all, the sample holds 2 million to 3 million clones, and approximately 94% of those were seen once. The ten largest clones take up roughly 0.14% of the sample.

The germline ends are 4 bases apart after V is trimmed by 1 base and J by 0 bases. The CDR3 covers 13 residues, taking in both the cysteine and the phenylalanine. Just CDR3 DNA is preserved here, 39 bases in frame from base 1. Sequences LNHDA (CDR1) and SQIVND (CDR2) are obtained from the germline V gene (reference sequence). This specimen comes from a study of shared clonotypes between healthy human individuals (dated by TCRdb to the early 2020s). Study-level background: A couple of women and three men aged 18 to 49 years were included in the cohort. For each donor, CD4 naive and CD4 memory were each run on three plates, CD8 naive on two plates, and CD8 memory on one plate. Blood TCR repertoires of 5 or 6 healthy adults were deeply sequenced to estimate repertoire size and the extent of clonotype sharing between individuals. To increase sequencing depth and limit assay-specific biases, TCR repertoire library preparation and sequencing were carried out by different laboratories using diverse techniques. Leukapheresis yielded between about 0.94 and 8.9 billion PBMCs per donor. Overall results and qualifications from the work: Rarefaction of sorted-subset datasets indicated incomplete sequencing despite the large sequencing depth. Compared with non-shared clonotypes, clonotypes shared by all four sorted-subset donors had higher generation probabilities. When several donors were compared, the shared fraction of clonotypes was approximately 5% for naive CD4, about 4% for naive CD8, 2% to 2.5% for memory CD4, and roughly 0.4% for memory CD8. Naive subsets generally had larger estimated clonotype richness than memory subsets did. The small number of donors limited the genetic and exposure-history diversity represented. Pairwise subsampling led to the expectation that sequencing depth would affect the degree of clonotype sharing among donors. Sampling was restricted to blood, and TCR repertoires in tissues likely differ from the TCR repertoires found in blood.

The donors were healthy, HIV-negative adults who had no recently reported acute infections or vaccinations. Only Caucasian adults living in Nashville, Tennessee, USA were represented among the donors. CD4+ T cells were enriched by magnetic negative selection; naive cells were then positively selected on CD45RA, and the negative fraction formed the memory subset. After blood collection by leukapheresis, PBMCs were isolated using Ficoll-Histopaque density gradient centrifugation and then cryopreserved in the vapor phase of liquid nitrogen. Analytical flow cytometry was used to check the purity and quantity of each magnetically sorted T cell population. Genomic DNA was isolated from every sorted fraction and measured by UV absorbance on a Nanodrop 2000c.

This chain joins TRBV19 to TRBJ2-7, with no confidently assigned D gene. This receptor was obtained from a man aged 18 to 30 in good health. What was sequenced was naive CD4+ T cells sorted from blood. The cell subset or site label corresponds to: CD45RA+ positively selected. The CDR3: CASSIASSYEQYF. The nucleotide sequence reads TGTGCCAGTAGTATAGCGAGCTCCTACGAGCAGTACTTC.